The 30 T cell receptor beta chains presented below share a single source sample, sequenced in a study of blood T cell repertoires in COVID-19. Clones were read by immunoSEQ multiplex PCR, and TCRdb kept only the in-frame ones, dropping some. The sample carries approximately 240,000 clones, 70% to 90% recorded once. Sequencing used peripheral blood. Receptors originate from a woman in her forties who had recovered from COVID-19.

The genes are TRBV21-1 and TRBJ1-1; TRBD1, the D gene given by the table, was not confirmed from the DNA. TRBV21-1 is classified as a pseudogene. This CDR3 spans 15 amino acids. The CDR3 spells CASSATQGKGTEAFF. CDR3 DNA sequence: TGTGCCAGCAGCGCTACCCAGGGGAAGGGCACTGAAGCTTTCTTT.

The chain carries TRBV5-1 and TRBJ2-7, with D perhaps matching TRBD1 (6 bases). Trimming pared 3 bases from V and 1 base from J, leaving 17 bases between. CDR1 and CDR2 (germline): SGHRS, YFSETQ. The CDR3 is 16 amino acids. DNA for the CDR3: TGCGCCAGCAGCTATTTGCCGGGACACCCGTCCTACGAGCAGTACTTC. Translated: CASSYLPGHPSYEQYF.

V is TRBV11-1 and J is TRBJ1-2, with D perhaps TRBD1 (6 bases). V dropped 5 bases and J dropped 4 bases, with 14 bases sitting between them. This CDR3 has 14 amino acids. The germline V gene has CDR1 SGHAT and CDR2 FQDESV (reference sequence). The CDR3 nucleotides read TGTGCCAGCAGCCTCGGACAGACTTTCTATGGCTACACCTTC. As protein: CASSLGQTFYGYTF.

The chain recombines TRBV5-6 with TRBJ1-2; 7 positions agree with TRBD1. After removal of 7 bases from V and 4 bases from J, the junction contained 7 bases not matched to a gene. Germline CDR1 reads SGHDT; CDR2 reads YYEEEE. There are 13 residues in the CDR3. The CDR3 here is CASGTAPVYGYTF. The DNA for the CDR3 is TGTGCCAGCGGGACAGCGCCCGTCTATGGCTACACCTTC.

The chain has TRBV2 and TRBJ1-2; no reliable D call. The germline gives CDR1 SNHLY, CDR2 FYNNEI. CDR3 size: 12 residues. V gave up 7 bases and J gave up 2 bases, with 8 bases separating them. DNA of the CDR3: TGTGCCAGCAAGGAGGCGAACTATGGCTACACCTTC. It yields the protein CASKEANYGYTF.

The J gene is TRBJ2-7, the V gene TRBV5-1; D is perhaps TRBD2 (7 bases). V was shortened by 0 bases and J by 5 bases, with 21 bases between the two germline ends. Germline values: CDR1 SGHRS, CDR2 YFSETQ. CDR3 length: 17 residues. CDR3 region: CASSLDPVGGAGDEQYF. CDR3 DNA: TGCGCCAGCAGCTTGGATCCCGTAGGGGGGGCAGGCGACGAGCAGTACTTC.

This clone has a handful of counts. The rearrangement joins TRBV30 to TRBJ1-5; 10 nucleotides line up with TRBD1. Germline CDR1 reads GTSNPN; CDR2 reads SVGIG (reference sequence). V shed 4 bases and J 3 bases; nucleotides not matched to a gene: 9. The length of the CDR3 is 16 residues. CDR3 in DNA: TGTGCCTGGACAGCGACAGGGGGCCCAATCAATCAGCCCCAGCATTTT. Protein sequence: CAWTATGGPINQPQHF.

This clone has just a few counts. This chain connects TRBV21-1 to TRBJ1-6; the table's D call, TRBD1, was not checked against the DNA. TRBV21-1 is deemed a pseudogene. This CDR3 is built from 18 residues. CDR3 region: CASSPEFRQSSYNSPLHF. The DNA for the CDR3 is TGTGCCAGCAGCCCGGAATTCCGACAGAGCTCCTATAATTCACCCCTCCACTTT.

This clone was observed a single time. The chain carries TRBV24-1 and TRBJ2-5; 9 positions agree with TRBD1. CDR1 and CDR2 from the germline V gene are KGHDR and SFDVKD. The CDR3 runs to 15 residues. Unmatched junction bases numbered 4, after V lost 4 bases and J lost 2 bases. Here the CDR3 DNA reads TGTGCCACCAGTGAGCCCGGACAGGGGCAAGAGACCCAGTACTTC. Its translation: CATSEPGQGQETQYF.

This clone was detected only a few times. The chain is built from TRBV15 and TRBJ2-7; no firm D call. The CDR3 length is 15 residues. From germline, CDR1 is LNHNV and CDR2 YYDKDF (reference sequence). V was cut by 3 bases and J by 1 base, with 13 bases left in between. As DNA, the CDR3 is TGTGCCACCAGCAGGCTTCGCGACTCTTCCTACGAGCAGTACTTC. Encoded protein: CATSRLRDSSYEQYF.

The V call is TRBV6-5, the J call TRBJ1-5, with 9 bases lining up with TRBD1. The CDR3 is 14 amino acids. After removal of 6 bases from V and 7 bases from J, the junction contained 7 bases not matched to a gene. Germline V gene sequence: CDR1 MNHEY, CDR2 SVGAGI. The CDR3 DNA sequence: TGTGCCAGCAGCTCCACAGGGGGCGGACAGCCCCAGCATTTT. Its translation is CASSSTGGGQPQHF.

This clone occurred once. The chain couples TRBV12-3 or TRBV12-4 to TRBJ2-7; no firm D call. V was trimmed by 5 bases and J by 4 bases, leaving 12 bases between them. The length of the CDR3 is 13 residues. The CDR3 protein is CASSPGPGYEQYF. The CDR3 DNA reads TGTGCCAGCAGTCCTGGCCCCGGGTACGAGCAGTACTTC.

The CDR3 nucleotides read TGCGCCAGCAGCCAAGGCCCCACAGGGGTCGGAAACACCATATATTTT. Amino acid sequence: CASSQGPTGVGNTIYF. V usage is TRBV4-3 and J usage is TRBJ1-3; 7 bases match TRBD1. Germline V gene sequence: CDR1 LGHNA, CDR2 YSLEER. The V segment lost 1 base and the J segment 4 bases; nucleotides outside the gene matches: 7. The CDR3 contains 16 residues.

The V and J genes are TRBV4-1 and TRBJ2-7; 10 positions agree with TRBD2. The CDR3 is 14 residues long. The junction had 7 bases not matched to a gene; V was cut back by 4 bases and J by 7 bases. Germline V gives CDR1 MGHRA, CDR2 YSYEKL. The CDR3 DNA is TGCGCCAGCAGCCTCGGACTAGCGGTGGGGGAGCAGTACTTC. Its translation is CASSLGLAVGEQYF.

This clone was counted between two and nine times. Written as DNA, the CDR3 is TGTGCCAGCAGCTTACGCGGGACGGGGGGCAATGAGCAGTTCTTC. It codes for CASSLRGTGGNEQFF. The chain couples TRBV11-3 to TRBJ2-1, with TRBD2 matching over 7 bases. Germline V gene lookup returns CDR1 SGHNT and CDR2 YENEEA. V was pared by 2 bases and J by 6 bases, with 7 bases of the junction left unmatched. The CDR3 length is 15 residues.

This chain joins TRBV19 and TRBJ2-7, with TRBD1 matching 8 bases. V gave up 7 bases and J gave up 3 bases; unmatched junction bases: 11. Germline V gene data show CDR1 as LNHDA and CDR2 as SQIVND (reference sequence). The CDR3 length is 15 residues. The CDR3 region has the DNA TGTGCCAGTAACCACCCCTCGGACAGGGTCTACGAGCAGTACTTC. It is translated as CASNHPSDRVYEQYF.

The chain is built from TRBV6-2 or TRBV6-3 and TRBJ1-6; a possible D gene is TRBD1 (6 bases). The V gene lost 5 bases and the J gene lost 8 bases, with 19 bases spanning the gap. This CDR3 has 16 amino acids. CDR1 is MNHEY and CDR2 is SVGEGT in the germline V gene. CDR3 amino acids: CASSALPRGIDSPLHF. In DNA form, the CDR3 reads TGTGCCAGCAGTGCCTTACCCAGGGGCATCGATTCACCCCTCCACTTT.

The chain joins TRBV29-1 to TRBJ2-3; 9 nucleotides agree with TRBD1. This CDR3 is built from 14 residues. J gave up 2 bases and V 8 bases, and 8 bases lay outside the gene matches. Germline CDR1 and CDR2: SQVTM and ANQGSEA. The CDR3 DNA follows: TGCAGCCTGACAGGGGGGGATTTCACAGATACGCAGTATTTT. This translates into CSLTGGDFTDTQYF.

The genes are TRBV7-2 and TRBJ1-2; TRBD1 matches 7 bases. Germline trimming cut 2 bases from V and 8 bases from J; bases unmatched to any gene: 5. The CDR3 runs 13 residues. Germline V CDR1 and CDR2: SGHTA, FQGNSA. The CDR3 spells CASSLKQGLGYTF. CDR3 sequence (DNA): TGTGCCAGCAGCTTAAAACAGGGGCTGGGCTACACCTTC.

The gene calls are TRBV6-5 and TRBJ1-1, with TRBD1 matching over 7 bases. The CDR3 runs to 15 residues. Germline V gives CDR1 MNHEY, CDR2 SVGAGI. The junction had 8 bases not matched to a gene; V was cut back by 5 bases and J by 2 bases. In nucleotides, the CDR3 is TGTGCCAGCAGTCCTGACAGGGTCAGAAACACTGAAGCTTTCTTT. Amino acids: CASSPDRVRNTEAFF.

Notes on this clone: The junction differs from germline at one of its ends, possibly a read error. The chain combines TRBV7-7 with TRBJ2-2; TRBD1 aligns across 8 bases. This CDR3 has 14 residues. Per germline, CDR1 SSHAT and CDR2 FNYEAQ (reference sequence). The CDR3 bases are TGTGCTAGCAGCCTTACAGGGGGCACCGGGGAGCTGTTTTTT. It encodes CASSLTGGTGELFF.

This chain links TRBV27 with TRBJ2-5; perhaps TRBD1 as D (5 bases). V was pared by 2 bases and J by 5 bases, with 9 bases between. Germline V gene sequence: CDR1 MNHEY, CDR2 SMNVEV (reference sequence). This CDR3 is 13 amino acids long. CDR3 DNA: TGTGCCAGCAGTTTAAGGGGCCATGAGACCCAGTACTTC. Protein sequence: CASSLRGHETQYF.

The CDR3 DNA follows: TGTGCCAGCACCCCCACGGGACAGTTCTATGGCTACACCTTC. This encodes CASTPTGQFYGYTF. V gene TRBV28 combines with J gene TRBJ1-2; 7 bases are shared with TRBD1. The ends lost 7 bases at V and 4 bases at J; junction bases unmatched: 9. Germline CDR1 and CDR2: MDHEN and SYDVKM. The CDR3 covers 14 residues.

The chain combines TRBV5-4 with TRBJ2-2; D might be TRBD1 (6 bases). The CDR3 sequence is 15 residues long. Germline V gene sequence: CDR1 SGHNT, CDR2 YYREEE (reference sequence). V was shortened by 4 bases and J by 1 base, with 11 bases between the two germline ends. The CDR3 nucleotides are TGTGCCAGCAGCGTACCGGGACAGAACACCGGGGAGCTGTTTTTT. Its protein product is CASSVPGQNTGELFF.

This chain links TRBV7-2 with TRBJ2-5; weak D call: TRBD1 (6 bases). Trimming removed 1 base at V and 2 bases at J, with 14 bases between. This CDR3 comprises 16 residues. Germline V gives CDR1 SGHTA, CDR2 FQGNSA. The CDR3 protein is CASSLGTGSGQETQYF. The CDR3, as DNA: TGTGCCAGCAGCTTAGGAACAGGGTCCGGACAAGAGACCCAGTACTTC.

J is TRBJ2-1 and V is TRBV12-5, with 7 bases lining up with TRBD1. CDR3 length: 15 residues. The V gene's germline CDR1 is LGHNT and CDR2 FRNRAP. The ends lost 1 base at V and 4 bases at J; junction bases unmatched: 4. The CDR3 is CASGLGPGQYNEQFF. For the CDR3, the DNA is TGTGCTAGTGGTTTGGGTCCGGGACAGTACAATGAGCAGTTCTTC.

The chain's CDR3 is CASSLSGVNQPQHF. The CDR3 region has the DNA TGTGCCAGCAGCTTATCGGGGGTAAATCAGCCCCAGCATTTT. The chain is built from TRBV13 and TRBJ1-5, with D perhaps TRBD1 (5 bases). The CDR3 sequence is 14 residues long. Germline values: CDR1 PRHDT, CDR2 FYEKMQ (reference sequence). Trimming took 2 bases from V and 4 from J, leaving 9 bases between them.

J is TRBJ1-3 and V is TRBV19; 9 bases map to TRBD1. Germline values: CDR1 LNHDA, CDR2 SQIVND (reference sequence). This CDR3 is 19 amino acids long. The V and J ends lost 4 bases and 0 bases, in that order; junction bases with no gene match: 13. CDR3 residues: CASSTYSGTGTRSGNTIYF. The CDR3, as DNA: TGTGCCAGTAGTACCTACTCCGGGACAGGGACCCGCTCTGGAAACACCATATATTTT.

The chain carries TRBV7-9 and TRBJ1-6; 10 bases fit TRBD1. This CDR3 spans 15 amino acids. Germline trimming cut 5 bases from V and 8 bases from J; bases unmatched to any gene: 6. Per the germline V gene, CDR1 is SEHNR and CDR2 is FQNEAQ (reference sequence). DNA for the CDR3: TGTGCCAGCAGCCTTAGGGGGACAGGGGATTCACCCCTCCACTTT. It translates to CASSLRGTGDSPLHF.

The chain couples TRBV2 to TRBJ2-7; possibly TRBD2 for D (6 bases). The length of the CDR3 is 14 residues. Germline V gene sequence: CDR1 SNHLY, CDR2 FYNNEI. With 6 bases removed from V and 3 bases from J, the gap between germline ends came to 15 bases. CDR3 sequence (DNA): TGTGCCAGCAGACCGGAGGCGGGGTTCTACGAGCAGTACTTC. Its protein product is CASRPEAGFYEQYF. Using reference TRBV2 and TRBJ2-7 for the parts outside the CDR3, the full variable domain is EPEVTQTPSHQVTQMGQEVILRCVPISNHLYFYWYRQILGQKVEFLVSFYNNEISEKSEIFDDQFSVERPDGSNFTLKIRSTKLEDSAMYFCASRPEAGFYEQYFGPGTRLTVT.